The 12 T cell receptor beta chains in this list originate from one sample, sequenced in a study of CD8 T cells in Susac syndrome. Reverse transcription of about 0.45 to 1 ug RNA used random hexamers. TCRdb reanalysed the immunoSEQ multiplex PCR reads using MiXCR and keeps one entry per CDR3 protein. In the table there are approximately 190,000 distinct CDR3 sequences, approximately 95% of which are singletons. Material: CD8+ T cells from PBMCs. The receptor source for this set is a human donor with Susac syndrome.

This clonotype was recorded a few times. This chain connects TRBV30 to TRBJ2-1, with a possible D match to TRBD2 (6 bases). Germline CDR1 GTSNPN, CDR2 SVGIG (reference sequence). Trimming stripped 3 bases from V and 7 bases from J, with 10 bases between. The CDR3 is 12 residues long. This chain's CDR3 is CAWSDRENEQFF. For the CDR3, the DNA is TGTGCCTGGAGCGACCGGGAGAATGAGCAGTTCTTC.

The rearrangement uses TRBV27 and TRBJ1-2; D gene uncertain. CDR1 and CDR2 from the germline V gene are MNHEY and SMNVEV (reference sequence). Trimming left V 4 bases short and J 6 bases short, with 21 bases between. This CDR3 region has 16 residues. CDR3 in DNA: TGTGCCAGCAGTTCAACCCCCGGGGAGAGTGAGGATGGCTACACCTTC. Translation: CASSSTPGESEDGYTF.

V usage is TRBV3-1 and J usage is TRBJ2-1; 12 bases line up with TRBD2. CDR3 length equals 17 residues. The V and J ends lost 3 bases and 6 bases, in that order; junction bases with no gene match: 9. Germline assignment: CDR1 LGHDT and CDR2 YNNKEL (reference sequence). This chain's CDR3 is CASSQSPSSGRANEQFF. Here the CDR3 DNA reads TGTGCCAGCAGCCAGTCACCGTCTAGCGGGAGGGCCAATGAGCAGTTCTTC.

This rearrangement joins TRBV6-2 or TRBV6-3 to TRBJ2-7; D is tentatively TRBD1 or TRBD2 (5 bases each). Per germline, CDR1 MNHEY and CDR2 SVGEGT. V dropped 5 bases and J dropped 1 base, with 15 bases sitting between them. The CDR3 consists of 15 residues. The chain's CDR3 is CASSTVGTGSYEQYF. The DNA of the CDR3 is TGTGCCAGCAGTACCGTAGGGACGGGGTCCTACGAGCAGTACTTC.

This chain links TRBV6-5 with TRBJ1-2; D unresolved. Germline V CDR1 and CDR2: MNHEY, SVGAGI. The germline V and J ends were trimmed by 6 bases and 2 bases, with 16 bases remaining between them. The CDR3 covers 15 residues. The CDR3 DNA reads TGTGCCAGCAGCCCCCCTCAGCTTGGGAACTATGGCTACACCTTC. Protein sequence: CASSPPQLGNYGYTF.

This clonotype appeared a single time. The chain recombines TRBV12-3 or TRBV12-4 with TRBJ2-1, with 10 bases fitting TRBD1. This CDR3 region has 11 residues. The junction had 4 bases not matched to a gene; V was cut back by 6 bases and J by 14 bases. The DNA of the CDR3 is TGTGCCAGCAGGCCGGGGACAGGGGAGTTCTTC. Encoded protein: CASRPGTGEFF.

This chain links TRBV11-2 with TRBJ2-5; D unresolved. The V gene's germline CDR1 is SGHAT and CDR2 FQNNGV. V gave up 3 bases and J gave up 1 base, with 9 bases separating them. CDR3 length equals 14 residues. The CDR3 DNA reads as TGTGCCAGCAGCTTGACTGTAACCCAAGAGACCCAGTACTTC. Its translation: CASSLTVTQETQYF.

Details on this clonotype: The conserved closing phenylalanine or tryptophan is absent in this CDR3, likely reflecting a read error. The DNA is omitted, as the CDR3 cannot be located on it reliably, and the CDR3 follows TCRdb's listing. The rearrangement uses TRBV30 and TRBJ1-2; TRBD1, the D gene given by the table, was not confirmed from the DNA. Counting both end residues, the CDR3 totals 12 amino acids. Looked up from germline, CDR1 is GTSNPN and CDR2 is SVGIG (reference sequence). The CDR3 reads CAWSLGTGRWNL.

This sequence joins TRBV18 and TRBJ1-1; possibly TRBD1 for D (5 bases). This CDR3 has 13 residues. Germline CDR1 KGHSH, CDR2 LQKENI. Trimming took 3 bases from V and 3 from J, leaving 8 bases between them. CDR3 DNA: TGTGCCAGCTCACCCGGGGGTGACACTGAAGCTTTCTTT. Its translation: CASSPGGDTEAFF.

The DNA for the CDR3 is TGTGCCAGCAATCGGGAAAGAGAGCAGTACTTC. Amino acid sequence: CASNREREQYF. V and J are TRBV2 and TRBJ2-7; possibly TRBD2 for D (5 bases). In germline, CDR1 is SNHLY, CDR2 FYNNEI. Trimming left V 7 bases short and J 7 bases short, with 11 bases between. The CDR3 is 11 amino acids. The entire variable domain, with the rest obtained from reference TRBV2 and TRBJ2-7, is as follows: EPEVTQTPSHQVTQMGQEVILRCVPISNHLYFYWYRQILGQKVEFLVSFYNNEISEKSEIFDDQFSVERPDGSNFTLKIRSTKLEDSAMYFCASNREREQYFGPGTRLTVT.

The table lists this clonotype with a count of one. The chain has TRBV7-9 and TRBJ2-5; 14 nucleotides agree with TRBD2. V lost 2 bases and J lost 4; bases outside the gene matches: 3. Germline loops: CDR1 SEHNR, CDR2 FQNEAQ (reference sequence). This CDR3 is built from 16 residues. The CDR3 nucleotides are TGTGCCAGCAGCTTACCCGGGACTAGCGGGGGAGAGACCCAGTACTTC. Translating it yields CASSLPGTSGGETQYF.

In DNA form, the CDR3 reads TGTGCCAGCAGCGTAGGTGGGGTTGGCACTGAAGCTTTCTTT. It specifies CASSVGGVGTEAFF. The chain recombines TRBV9 with TRBJ1-1, with D uncertain. Trimming removed 0 bases from V and 4 bases from J, with 10 bases in between. The CDR3 has 14 amino acids. Germline V lookup: CDR1 SGDLS, CDR2 YYNGEE. The variable domain in full, with the rest retrieved from reference TRBV9 and TRBJ1-1, is DSGVTQTPKHLITATGQRVTLRCSPRSGDLSVYWYQQSLDQGLQFLIQYYNGEERAKGNILERFSAQQFPDLHSELNLSSLELGDSALYFCASSVGGVGTEAFFGQGTRLTVV.